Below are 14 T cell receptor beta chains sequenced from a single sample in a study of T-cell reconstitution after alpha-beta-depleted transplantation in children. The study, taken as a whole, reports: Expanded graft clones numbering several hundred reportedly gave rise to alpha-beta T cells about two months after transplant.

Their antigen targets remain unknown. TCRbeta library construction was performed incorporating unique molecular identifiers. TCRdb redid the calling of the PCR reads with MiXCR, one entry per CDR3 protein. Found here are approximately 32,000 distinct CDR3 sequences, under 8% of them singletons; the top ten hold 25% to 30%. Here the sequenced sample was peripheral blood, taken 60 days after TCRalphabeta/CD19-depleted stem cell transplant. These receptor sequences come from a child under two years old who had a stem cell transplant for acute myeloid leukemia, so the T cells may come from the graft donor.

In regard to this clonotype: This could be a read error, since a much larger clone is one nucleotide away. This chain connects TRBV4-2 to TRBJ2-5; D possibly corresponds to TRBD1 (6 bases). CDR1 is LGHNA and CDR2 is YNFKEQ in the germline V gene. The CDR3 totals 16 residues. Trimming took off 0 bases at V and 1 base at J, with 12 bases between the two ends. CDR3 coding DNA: TGTGCCAGCAGCCAAGAAAGCCACAGGGTCCAAGAGACCCAGTACTTC. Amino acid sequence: CASSQESHRVQETQYF.

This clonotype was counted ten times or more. The DNA of the CDR3 is TGTGCCACCAGCAGACTTCAGGGGGCGAAGGGGATAAATTCCAATGAGCAGTTCTTC. Amino acid sequence: CATSRLQGAKGINSNEQFF. The rearrangement uses TRBV15 and TRBJ2-1, with 8 bases fitting TRBD1. This CDR3 is built from 19 residues. Germline V CDR1 and CDR2: LNHNV, YYDKDF (reference sequence). V was pared by 2 bases and J by 6 bases, with 18 bases of the junction left unmatched.

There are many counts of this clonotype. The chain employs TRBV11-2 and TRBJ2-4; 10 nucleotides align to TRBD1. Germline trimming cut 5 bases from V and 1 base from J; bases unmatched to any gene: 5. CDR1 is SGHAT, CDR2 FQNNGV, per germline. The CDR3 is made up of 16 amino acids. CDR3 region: CASSGTGAPAKNIQYF. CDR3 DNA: TGTGCCAGCAGCGGGACAGGGGCCCCGGCCAAAAACATTCAGTACTTC.

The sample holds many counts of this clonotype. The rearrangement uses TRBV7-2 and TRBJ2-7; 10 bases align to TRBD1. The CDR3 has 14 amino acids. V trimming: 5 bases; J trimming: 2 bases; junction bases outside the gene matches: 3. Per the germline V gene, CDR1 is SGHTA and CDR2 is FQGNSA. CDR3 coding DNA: TGTGCCAGCAGCCCTGGGACAGGGGCCTACGAGCAGTACTTC. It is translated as CASSPGTGAYEQYF.

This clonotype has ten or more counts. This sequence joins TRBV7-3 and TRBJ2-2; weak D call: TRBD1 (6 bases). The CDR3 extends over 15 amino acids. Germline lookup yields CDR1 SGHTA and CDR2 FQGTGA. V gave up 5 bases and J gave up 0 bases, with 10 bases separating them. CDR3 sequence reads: CASSPGAANTGELFF. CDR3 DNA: TGTGCCAGCAGCCCAGGGGCAGCGAACACCGGGGAGCTGTTTTTT.

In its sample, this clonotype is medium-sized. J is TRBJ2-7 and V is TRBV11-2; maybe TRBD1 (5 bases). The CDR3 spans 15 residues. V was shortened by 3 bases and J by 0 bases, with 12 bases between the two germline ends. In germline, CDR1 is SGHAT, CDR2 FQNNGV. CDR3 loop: CASSFSGASSYEQYF. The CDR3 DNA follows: TGTGCCAGCAGCTTCTCTGGGGCCAGCTCCTACGAGCAGTACTTC.

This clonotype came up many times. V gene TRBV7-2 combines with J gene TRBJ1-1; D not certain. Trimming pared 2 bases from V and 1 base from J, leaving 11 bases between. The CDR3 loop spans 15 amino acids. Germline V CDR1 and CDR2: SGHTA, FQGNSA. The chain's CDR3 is CASSLPPVGNTEAFF. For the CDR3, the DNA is TGTGCCAGCAGCTTACCCCCCGTGGGGAACACTGAAGCTTTCTTT.

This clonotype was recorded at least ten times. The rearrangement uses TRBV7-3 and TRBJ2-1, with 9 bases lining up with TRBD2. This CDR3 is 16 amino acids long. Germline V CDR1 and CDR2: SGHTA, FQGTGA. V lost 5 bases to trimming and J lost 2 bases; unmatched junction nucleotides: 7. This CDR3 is CASSLRLAGAYNEQFF. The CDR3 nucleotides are TGTGCCAGCAGCCTCCGATTAGCGGGGGCCTACAATGAGCAGTTCTTC.

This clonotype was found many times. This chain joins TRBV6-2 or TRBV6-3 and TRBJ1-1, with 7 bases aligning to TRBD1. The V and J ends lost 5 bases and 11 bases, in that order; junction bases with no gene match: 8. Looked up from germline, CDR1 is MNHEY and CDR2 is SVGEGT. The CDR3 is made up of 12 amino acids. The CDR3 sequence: CASSLSGTEAFF. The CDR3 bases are TGTGCCAGCAGTCTTTCCGGGACAGAGGCTTTCTTT.

Written as DNA, the CDR3 is TGTGCCAGCAGTACCCGGACAGGGGGCCAGGAGACCCAGTACTTC. This encodes CASSTRTGGQETQYF. This chain links TRBV28 with TRBJ2-5; 11 nucleotides align to TRBD1. Germline loops: CDR1 MDHEN, CDR2 SYDVKM. CDR3 length: 15 amino acids. V gave up 5 bases and J gave up 5 bases; unmatched junction bases: 7. The full variable domain, with the rest looked up from reference TRBV28 and TRBJ2-5, is DVKVTQSSRYLVKRTGEKVFLECVQDMDHENMFWYRQDPGLGLRLIYFSYDVKMKEKGDIPEGYSVSREKKERFSLILESASTNQTSMYLCASSTRTGGQETQYFGPGTRLLVL.

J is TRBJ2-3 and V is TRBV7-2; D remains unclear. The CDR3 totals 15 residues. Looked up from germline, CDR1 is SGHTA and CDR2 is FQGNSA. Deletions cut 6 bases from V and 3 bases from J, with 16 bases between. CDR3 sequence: CASSLSISLTDTQYF. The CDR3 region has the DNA TGTGCCAGCAGTTTATCCATCTCCTTAACAGATACGCAGTATTTT.

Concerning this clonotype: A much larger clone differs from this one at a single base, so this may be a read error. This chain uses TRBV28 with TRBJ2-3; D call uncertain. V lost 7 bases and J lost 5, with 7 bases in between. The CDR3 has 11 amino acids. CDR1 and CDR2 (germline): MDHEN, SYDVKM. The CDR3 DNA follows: TGTGCCAGCATTTTCGGAGATACGCAGTATTTT. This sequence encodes CASIFGDTQYF.

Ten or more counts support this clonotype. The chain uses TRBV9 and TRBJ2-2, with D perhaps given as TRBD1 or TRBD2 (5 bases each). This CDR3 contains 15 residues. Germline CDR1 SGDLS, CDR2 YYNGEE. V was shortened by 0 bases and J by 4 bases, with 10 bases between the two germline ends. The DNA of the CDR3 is TGTGCCAGCAGCGTAGGAGGGGCGAGCACCGGGGAGCTGTTTTTT. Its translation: CASSVGGASTGELFF.

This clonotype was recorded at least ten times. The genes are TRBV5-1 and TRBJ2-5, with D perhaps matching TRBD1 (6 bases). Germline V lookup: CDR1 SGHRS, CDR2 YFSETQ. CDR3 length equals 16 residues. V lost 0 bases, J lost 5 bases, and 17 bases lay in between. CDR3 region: CASSLGAHTGSETQYF. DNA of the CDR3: TGCGCCAGCAGCTTGGGGGCACATACAGGGTCTGAGACCCAGTACTTC. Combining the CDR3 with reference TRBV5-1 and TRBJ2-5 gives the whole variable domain KAGVTQTPRYLIKTRGQQVTLSCSPISGHRSVSWYQQTPGQGLQFLFEYFSETQRNKGNFPGRFSGRQFSNSRSEMNVSTLELGDSALYLCASSLGAHTGSETQYFGPGTRLLVL.